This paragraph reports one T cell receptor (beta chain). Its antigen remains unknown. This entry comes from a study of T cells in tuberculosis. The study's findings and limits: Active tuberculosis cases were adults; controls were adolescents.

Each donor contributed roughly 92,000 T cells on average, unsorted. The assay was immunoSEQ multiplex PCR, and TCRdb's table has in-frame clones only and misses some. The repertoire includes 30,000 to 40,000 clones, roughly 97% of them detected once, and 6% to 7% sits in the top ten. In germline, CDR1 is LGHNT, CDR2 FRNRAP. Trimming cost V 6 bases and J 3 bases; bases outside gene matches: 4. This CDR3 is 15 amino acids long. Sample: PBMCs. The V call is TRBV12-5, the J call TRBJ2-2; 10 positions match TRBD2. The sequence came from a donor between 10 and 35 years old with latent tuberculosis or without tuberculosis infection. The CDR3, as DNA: TGTGCTAGTGGATTAGCGGGAGGTGACACCGGGGAGCTGTTTTTT. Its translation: CASGLAGGDTGELFF.